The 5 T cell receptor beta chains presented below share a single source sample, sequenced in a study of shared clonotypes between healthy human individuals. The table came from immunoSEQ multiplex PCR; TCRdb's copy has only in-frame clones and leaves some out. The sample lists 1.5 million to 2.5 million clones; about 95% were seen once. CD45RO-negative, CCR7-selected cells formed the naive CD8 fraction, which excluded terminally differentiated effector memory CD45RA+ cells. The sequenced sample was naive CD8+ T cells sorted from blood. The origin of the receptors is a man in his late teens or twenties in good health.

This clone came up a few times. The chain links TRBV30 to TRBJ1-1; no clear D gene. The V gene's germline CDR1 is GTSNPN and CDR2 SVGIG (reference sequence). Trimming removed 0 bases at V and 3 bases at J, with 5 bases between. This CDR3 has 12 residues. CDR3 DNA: TGTGCCTGGAGTGTGTTTGACACTGAAGCTTTCTTT. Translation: CAWSVFDTEAFF.

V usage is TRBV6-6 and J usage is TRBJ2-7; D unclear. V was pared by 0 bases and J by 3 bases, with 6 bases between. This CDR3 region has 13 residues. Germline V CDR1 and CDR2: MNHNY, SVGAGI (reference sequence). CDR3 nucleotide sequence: TGTGCCAGCAGTTACTCGCAGGACTACGAGCAGTACTTC. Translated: CASSYSQDYEQYF.

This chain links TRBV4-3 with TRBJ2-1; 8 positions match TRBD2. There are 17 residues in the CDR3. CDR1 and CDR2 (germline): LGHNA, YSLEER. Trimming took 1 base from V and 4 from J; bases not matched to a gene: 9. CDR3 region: CASSQVPTSESYNEQFF. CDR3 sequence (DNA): TGCGCCAGCAGCCAAGTCCCGACTAGCGAAAGTTACAATGAGCAGTTCTTC.

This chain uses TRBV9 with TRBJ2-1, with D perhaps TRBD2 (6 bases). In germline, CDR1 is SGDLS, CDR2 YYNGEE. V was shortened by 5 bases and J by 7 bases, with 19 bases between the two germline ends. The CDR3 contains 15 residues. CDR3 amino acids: CASSAGSGGVNEQFF. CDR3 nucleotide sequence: TGTGCCAGCAGTGCGGGGAGCGGAGGGGTGAATGAGCAGTTCTTC. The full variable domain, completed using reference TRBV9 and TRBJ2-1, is DSGVTQTPKHLITATGQRVTLRCSPRSGDLSVYWYQQSLDQGLQFLIQYYNGEERAKGNILERFSAQQFPDLHSELNLSSLELGDSALYFCASSAGSGGVNEQFFGPGTRLTVL.

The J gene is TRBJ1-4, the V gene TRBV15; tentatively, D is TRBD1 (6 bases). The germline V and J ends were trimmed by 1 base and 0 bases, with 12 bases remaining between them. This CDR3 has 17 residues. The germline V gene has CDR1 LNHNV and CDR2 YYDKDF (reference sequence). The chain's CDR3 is CATSRGKGTSTNEKLFF. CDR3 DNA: TGTGCCACCAGCAGAGGCAAGGGGACATCAACTAATGAAAAACTGTTTTTT. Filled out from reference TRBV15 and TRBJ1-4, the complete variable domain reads DAMVIQNPRYQVTQFGKPVTLSCSQTLNHNVMYWYQQKSSQAPKLLFHYYDKDFNNEADTPDNFQSRRPNTSFCFLDIRSPGLGDTAMYLCATSRGKGTSTNEKLFFGSGTQLSVL.